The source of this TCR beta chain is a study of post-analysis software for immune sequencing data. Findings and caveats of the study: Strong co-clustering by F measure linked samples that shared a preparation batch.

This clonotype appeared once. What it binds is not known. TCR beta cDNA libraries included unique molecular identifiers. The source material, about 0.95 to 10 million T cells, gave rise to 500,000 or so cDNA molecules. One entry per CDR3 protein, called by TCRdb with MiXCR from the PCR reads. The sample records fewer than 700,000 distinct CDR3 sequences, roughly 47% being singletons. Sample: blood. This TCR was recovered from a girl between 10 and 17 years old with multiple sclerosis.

The CDR3 region has the DNA TGCAGTGCCCGGGGGGGGCTAGCGGGAGTGTCCTACGAGCAGTACTTC. Translated, it gives CSARGGLAGVSYEQYF. V is TRBV20-1 and J is TRBJ2-7; 10 bases agree with TRBD2. The CDR3 consists of 16 residues. With V trimmed by 6 bases and J by 1 base, 12 bases remained unmatched. Germline assignment: CDR1 DFQATT and CDR2 SNEGSKA (reference sequence).